Each of the 28 T cell receptor beta chains below was sequenced from the same sample in a study of read filtering for tumor transcriptome and immune sequencing. The library was built from about 400 ng RNA with molecular barcoded adaptors for alpha/delta and beta/gamma chains. TCRdb ran MiXCR on the reads and lists one entry per CDR3 protein. Of 40,000 to 50,000 distinct CDR3 sequences in the sample, under 15% were seen once. Sequenced: a population of CD138-negative cells sorted from bone marrow. The receptor source for this set is a donor over 35 with multiple myeloma.

This clonotype was detected only a few times. A much bigger clone sits one base away, suggesting this may be a read error. The chain combines TRBV7-2 with TRBJ2-3, with D perhaps matching TRBD1 (5 bases). Germline CDR1 reads SGHTA; CDR2 reads FQGNSA. The CDR3 runs to 15 residues. V lost 6 bases to trimming and J lost 5 bases, with 18 bases between them. CDR3 region: CASSPRAHQGDTQYF. The DNA of the CDR3 is TGTGCCAGCAGTCCCAGGGCCCACCAAGGAGATACGCAGTATTTT.

This clonotype was observed at least ten times. The V gene is TRBV6-2 or TRBV6-3, the J gene TRBJ2-1; TRBD1 is a possible D gene (5 bases). The CDR3 extends over 18 amino acids. Germline V gene lookup returns CDR1 MNHEY and CDR2 SVGEGT. The V gene lost 2 bases and the J gene lost 3 bases, with 20 bases spanning the gap. CDR3 residues: CASSYGRRERGHYNEQFF. In DNA form, the CDR3 reads TGTGCCAGCAGTTACGGGCGAAGGGAAAGGGGCCACTACAATGAGCAGTTCTTC.

As to this clonotype: Given a far larger clone just one base away, this is likely a sequencing read error. The J gene is TRBJ2-1, the V gene TRBV6-2 or TRBV6-3, with 8 bases lining up with TRBD2. This CDR3 contains 16 residues. With V trimmed by 6 bases and J by 4 bases, 11 bases remained unmatched. Germline CDR1 MNHEY, CDR2 SVGEGT. CDR3 protein: CASRDELAALYNEQFF. The CDR3 region has the DNA TGTGCCAGCAGAGACGAACTAGCGGCTTTATACAATGAGCAGTTCTTC.

This clonotype was recorded at least ten times. The CDR3 DNA follows: TGTGCCAGCAGTGAAACCTACGAGCAGTACTTC. This codes for CASSETYEQYF. The chain couples TRBV2 to TRBJ2-7; D not resolved. Germline CDR1 is SNHLY and CDR2 is FYNNEI. Trimming stripped 2 bases from V and 2 bases from J, with 1 base between. There are 11 residues in the CDR3.

This clonotype was picked up many times. The chain recombines TRBV29-1 with TRBJ1-1; D gene unclear. Germline assignment: CDR1 SQVTM and CDR2 ANQGSEA. The CDR3 has 12 amino acids. Trimming removed 4 bases at V and 1 base at J, with 7 bases between. This chain's CDR3 is CSVVTENTEAFF. The CDR3 nucleotides read TGCAGCGTTGTAACTGAGAACACTGAAGCTTTCTTT.

Ten or more counts support this clonotype. This chain joins TRBV4-1 and TRBJ2-7; 11 positions agree with TRBD2. This CDR3 region has 19 residues. With 4 bases clipped from V and 0 bases from J, the junction kept 14 bases outside the gene matches. In germline, CDR1 is MGHRA, CDR2 YSYEKL. The CDR3, as DNA: TGCGCCAGCAGCCTAGGAAGGTGGGCTAGCGGGAGGTTCTCCTACGAGCAGTACTTC. As protein: CASSLGRWASGRFSYEQYF.

In regard to this clonotype: A read error may explain this, as a much larger clone is one base away. The chain is built from TRBV7-9 and TRBJ1-1; 8 bases are shared with TRBD1. Looked up from germline, CDR1 is SEHNR and CDR2 is FQNEAQ (reference sequence). The CDR3 length is 14 residues. CDR3 bases: TGTGCCGGCAGCACCGGGACAGGGAACACTGAAGCTTTCTTT. It codes for CAGSTGTGNTEAFF.

At least ten counts were recorded for this clonotype. The gene calls are TRBV4-3 and TRBJ2-2, with unresolved D. This CDR3 region has 15 residues. Trimming shortened V by 2 bases and J by 0 bases, and 7 bases separated the two germline ends. Germline CDR1 reads LGHNA; CDR2 reads YSLEER. The CDR3 coding sequence is TGCGCCAGCAGCCAACTGGCCCCGAACACCGGGGAGCTGTTTTTT. This encodes CASSQLAPNTGELFF.

As for this clonotype: The CDR3 carries no conserved terminal phenylalanine or tryptophan, so it likely arises from a read error. V and J are TRBV20-1 and TRBJ2-1; 14 bases agree with TRBD2. Germline V gives CDR1 DFQATT, CDR2 SNEGSKA (reference sequence). The CDR3 length is 16 residues. V gave up 3 bases and J gave up 6 bases; unmatched junction bases: 7. In nucleotides, the CDR3 is TGCAGTGCTAGCGGACTAGCGGGAGGTCGTTCCAATGAGCAGTTCCTC. It is translated as CSASGLAGGRSNEQFL.

This clonotype has a count of ten or more. The rearrangement links TRBV7-8 to TRBJ1-6, with TRBD1 as a possible D gene (6 bases). Germline CDR1 reads SGHVS; CDR2 reads FQNEAQ. The CDR3 spans 16 residues. The V end lost 6 bases, the J end lost 8 bases, and 20 bases lay between the germline ends. Here the CDR3 reads CASSSFGYYRDSPLHF. The CDR3 coding sequence is TGTGCCAGCAGTTCCTTCGGATATTACAGGGATTCACCCCTCCACTTT.

This clonotype was recorded many times. The chain uses TRBV7-2 and TRBJ2-1; D is ambiguous. CDR1 SGHTA and CDR2 FQGNSA come from the germline V gene. V lost 4 bases, J lost 8 bases, and 12 bases lay in between. The CDR3 is 13 residues long. The CDR3: CASSSYATDEQFF. CDR3 bases: TGTGCCAGCAGCTCCTATGCTACCGATGAGCAGTTCTTC.

This clonotype has at least ten counts. This chain connects TRBV4-1 to TRBJ2-1; 10 bases are shared with TRBD2. Germline lookup yields CDR1 MGHRA and CDR2 YSYEKL. The junction had 5 bases not matched to a gene; V was cut back by 6 bases and J by 6 bases. The CDR3 runs to 14 residues. The CDR3 region has the DNA TGCGCCAGCAGGGCTAGCGGGAGTGCCAATGAGCAGTTCTTC. This translates into CASRASGSANEQFF.

In regard to this clonotype: Germline and junction disagree at one end, which may indicate a read error. The V call is TRBV28, the J call TRBJ1-5; D unresolved. This CDR3 is 15 amino acids long. CDR1 and CDR2 from the germline V gene are MDHEN and SYDVKM. CDR3 sequence (DNA): TGTGCCAGCAGTCTAGGTAGGGTGCCCAATAAGCCCCAGCATTTT. Translating it yields CASSLGRVPNKPQHF.

About this clonotype itself: Since a much larger clone is just one base distant, this may be a read error. This sequence joins TRBV7-2 and TRBJ2-3, with 10 bases aligning to TRBD1. This CDR3 region has 16 residues. CDR1 and CDR2 from the germline V gene are SGHTA and FQGNSA. DNA for the CDR3: TGTGCCGGCAGCTTACAGACAGGGGGCGCAAGAGATACGCAGTATTTT. It yields the protein CAGSLQTGGARDTQYF. Using reference TRBV7-2 and TRBJ2-3 for the parts outside the CDR3, the full variable domain is GAGVSQSPSNKVTEKGKDVELRCDPISGHTALYWYRQSLGQGLEFLIYFQGNSAPDKSGLPSDRFSAERTGGSVSTLTIQRTQQEDSAVYLCAGSLQTGGARDTQYFGPGTRLTVL.

Comments on this clonotype: This could be a read error, since a much larger clone is one nucleotide away. The chain is built from TRBV11-1 and TRBJ2-1; 8 nucleotides line up with TRBD2. This CDR3 has 15 residues. Germline values: CDR1 SGHAT, CDR2 FQDESV (reference sequence). CDR3 nucleotides: TGTGCCGGCAGCTTAGTAACTAGCGGATACAATGAGCAGTTCTTC. This encodes CAGSLVTSGYNEQFF.

This clonotype was counted ten times or more. Germline is not matched at one junction end, which may reflect a read error. The chain employs TRBV5-1 and TRBJ2-1, with 9 bases that match TRBD2. Germline CDR1 and CDR2: SGHRS and YFSETQ. This CDR3 has 17 amino acids. The DNA of the CDR3 is TGTGCCAGCAGCTTGGCCGGGGCTAGCGGGAACTACAATGAGCAGTTCTTC. As protein: CASSLAGASGNYNEQFF.

This clonotype appeared once. It may be a read error: a sequence one base away is much more abundant. The chain employs TRBV7-9 and TRBJ2-5, with D tentatively TRBD1 (6 bases). The V gene's germline CDR1 is SEHNR and CDR2 FQNEAQ (reference sequence). This CDR3 comprises 12 residues. The CDR3 spells CASSLEGETQNF. The CDR3 DNA follows: TGTGCCAGCAGCTTAGAGGGGGAGACCCAGAACTTC.

V is TRBV29-1 and J is TRBJ2-7; weak D call: TRBD1 (7 bases). Germline CDR1 and CDR2: SQVTM and ANQGSEA. Trimming stripped 2 bases from V and 3 bases from J, with 8 bases between. This CDR3 spans 12 amino acids. As DNA, the CDR3 is TGCAGCGTTGAACAGGGGGGCTACGAGCAGTACTTC. This encodes CSVEQGGYEQYF.

This clonotype appeared once. A far larger clone is just one base off, so this is likely a read error. As the CDR3 is not closed by the conserved phenylalanine or tryptophan, this likely results from a read error. This sequence joins TRBV5-8 and TRBJ2-2, with 7 bases that match TRBD2. The CDR3 has 16 amino acids. The V segment lost 2 bases and the J segment 6 bases; nucleotides outside the gene matches: 10. Germline V lookup: CDR1 SGHTS, CDR2 YDEGEE. The CDR3 DNA reads as TGTGCCAGCAGCTTTCTGGCGGGAGTGGGGGCCGGGGAGCTGTTTTAT. It encodes CASSFLAGVGAGELFY.

This clonotype was recorded a few times. This rearrangement joins TRBV2 to TRBJ2-5; TRBD2 matches at 14 bases. This CDR3 has 13 residues. Germline CDR1 SNHLY, CDR2 FYNNEI. V shed 9 bases, J shed 5 bases, and the junction held 2 bases outside the gene matches. This chain's CDR3 is CARGTSGSETQYF. The CDR3 DNA is TGTGCCAGGGGGACTAGCGGGAGTGAGACCCAGTACTTC.

In this sample, this clonotype turned up many times. The rearrangement uses TRBV6-2 or TRBV6-3 and TRBJ2-3; no clear D. CDR1 and CDR2 (germline): MNHEY, SVGEGT. The CDR3 has 14 amino acids. The V end lost 1 base, the J end lost 6 bases, and 11 bases lay between the germline ends. The CDR3 protein is CASSYFSDFDTQYF. CDR3 in DNA: TGTGCCAGCAGTTACTTCTCGGATTTCGATACGCAGTATTTT.

This clonotype came up many times. The chain has TRBV23-1 and TRBJ2-1; 7 bases line up with TRBD1. TRBV23-1 is classed as an ORF, of uncertain function. Germline trimming cut 2 bases from V and 2 bases from J; bases unmatched to any gene: 18. This CDR3 is 20 amino acids long. CDR3 bases: TGCGCCAGCAGTCAAGGGTGGGCCCCCGCAGGCAGGGGGACCTACAATGAGCAGTTCTTC. This gives the protein CASSQGWAPAGRGTYNEQFF.

To note about this clonotype: A much larger clonotype is one base distant, so this may be a read error. The conserved final phenylalanine or tryptophan is absent from the CDR3, which likely points to a read error. Because the CDR3's place on the DNA is in doubt, the DNA is left out and the CDR3 is given as listed by TCRdb. The chain couples TRBV7-9 to TRBJ2-1; the tabulated D call, TRBD2, remains unverified against the DNA. The CDR3 length is 14 residues, termini included. Looked up from germline, CDR1 is SEHNR and CDR2 is FQNEAQ (reference sequence). CDR3 in amino acids: CAKRAGVIYNEQLS.

This clonotype showed up many times. The chain recombines TRBV5-1 with TRBJ2-1; 9 positions agree with TRBD2. CDR3 length equals 14 residues. With V trimmed by 4 bases and J by 13 bases, 12 bases remained unmatched. Germline V gene sequence: CDR1 SGHRS, CDR2 YFSETQ. CDR3: CASSGTVSGSVQFF. As DNA, the CDR3 is TGCGCCAGCAGCGGGACTGTTAGCGGGAGTGTACAGTTCTTC.

This clonotype was picked up many times. J is TRBJ2-7 and V is TRBV20-1; 9 bases line up with TRBD2. Germline values: CDR1 DFQATT, CDR2 SNEGSKA (reference sequence). This CDR3 comprises 18 residues. V trimming: 4 bases; J trimming: 0 bases; junction bases outside the gene matches: 16. The CDR3 spells CSATPGQTSGSSSYEQYF. The CDR3 DNA reads as TGCAGTGCTACACCGGGACAGACTAGCGGTTCGAGCTCCTACGAGCAGTACTTC.

Remarks on this clonotype: A clone one base away is much larger, so this may be a read error. CDR3 bases: TGCAACGTGGGGGACAGAGGAGAGACCCAGTACTTC. Amino acids: CNVGDRGETQYF. The chain uses TRBV29-1 and TRBJ2-5; 7 bases agree with TRBD1. Per germline, CDR1 SQVTM and CDR2 ANQGSEA. The CDR3 runs to 12 residues.

V is TRBV28 and J is TRBJ2-7; TRBD1 aligns across 7 bases. Germline-derived CDR1 and CDR2 are MDHEN and SYDVKM. This CDR3 comprises 13 residues. With 2 bases clipped from V and 5 bases from J, the junction kept 3 bases outside the gene matches. The DNA of the CDR3 is TGTGCCAGCAGTTTAGACAGGGCCCACGAGCAGTACTTC. Its protein is CASSLDRAHEQYF.

This clonotype was detected ten times or more. The V call is TRBV20-1, the J call TRBJ2-5; D perhaps matches TRBD2 (5 bases). Trimming removed 0 bases from V and 5 bases from J, with 10 bases in between. This CDR3 is built from 13 residues. In germline, CDR1 is DFQATT, CDR2 SNEGSKA (reference sequence). The CDR3 loop reads CSAREEEWETQYF. The CDR3 DNA reads TGCAGTGCTAGAGAGGAGGAGTGGGAGACCCAGTACTTC.